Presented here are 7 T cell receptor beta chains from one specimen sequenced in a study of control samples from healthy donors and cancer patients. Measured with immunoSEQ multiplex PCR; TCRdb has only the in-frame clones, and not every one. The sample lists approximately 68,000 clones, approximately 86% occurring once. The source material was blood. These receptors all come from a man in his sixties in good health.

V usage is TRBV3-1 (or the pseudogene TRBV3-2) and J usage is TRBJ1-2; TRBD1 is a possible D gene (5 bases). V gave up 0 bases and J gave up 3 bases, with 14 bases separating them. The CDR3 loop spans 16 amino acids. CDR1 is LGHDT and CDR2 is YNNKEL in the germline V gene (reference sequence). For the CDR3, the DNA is TGTGCCAGCAGCCAAGATCGGCCAGGGTCTGACTATGGCTACACCTTC. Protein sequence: CASSQDRPGSDYGYTF.

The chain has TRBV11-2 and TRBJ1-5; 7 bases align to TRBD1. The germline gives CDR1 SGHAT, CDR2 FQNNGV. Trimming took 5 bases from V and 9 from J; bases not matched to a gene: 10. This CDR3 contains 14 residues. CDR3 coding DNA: TGTGCCAGCAGCATTGACAGGGCCTCCTGGCCCCAGCATTTT. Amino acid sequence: CASSIDRASWPQHF.

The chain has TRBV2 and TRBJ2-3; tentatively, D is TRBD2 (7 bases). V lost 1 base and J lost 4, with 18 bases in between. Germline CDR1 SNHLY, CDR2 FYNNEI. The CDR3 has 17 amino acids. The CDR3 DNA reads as TGTGCCAGCAGTGAAGTAGGGGGGGCTGGTTTGGCAGATACGCAGTATTTT. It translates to CASSEVGGAGLADTQYF.

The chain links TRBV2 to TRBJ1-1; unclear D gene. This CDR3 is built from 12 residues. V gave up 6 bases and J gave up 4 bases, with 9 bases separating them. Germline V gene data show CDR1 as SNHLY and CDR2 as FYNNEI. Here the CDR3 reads CASRVEGTEAFF. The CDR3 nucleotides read TGTGCCAGCAGAGTAGAAGGCACTGAAGCTTTCTTT.

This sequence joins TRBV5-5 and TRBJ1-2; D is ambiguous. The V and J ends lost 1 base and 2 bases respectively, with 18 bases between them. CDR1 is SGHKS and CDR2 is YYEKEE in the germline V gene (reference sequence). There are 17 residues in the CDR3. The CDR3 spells CASSLSVSWNRNYGYTF. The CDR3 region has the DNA TGTGCCAGCAGCTTGTCGGTGTCCTGGAACAGAAACTATGGCTACACCTTC.

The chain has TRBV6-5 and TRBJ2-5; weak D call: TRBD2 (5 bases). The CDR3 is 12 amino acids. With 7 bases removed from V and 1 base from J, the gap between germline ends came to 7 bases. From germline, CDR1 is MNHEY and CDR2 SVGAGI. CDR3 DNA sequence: TGTGCCAGCACCCTAGCCCAAGAGACCCAGTACTTC. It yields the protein CASTLAQETQYF.

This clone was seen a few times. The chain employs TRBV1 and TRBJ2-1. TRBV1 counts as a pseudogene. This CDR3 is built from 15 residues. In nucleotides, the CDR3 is TGCACCAGCAGCCACAACGGATACCACCTCAATGAGCAGTTCTTC. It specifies CTSSHNGYHLNEQFF.